The rows below give T cell receptor beta chains drawn from one sample of a study of cytomegalovirus exposure and HLA in healthy donors. The repertoire was sequenced with immunoSEQ multiplex PCR; TCRdb's copy has only in-frame clones and lacks some. Of some 200,000 clones detected, 77% appear once; the ten largest clones hold roughly 2.5%. Sample: PBMCs. These receptors were collected from a woman aged 55-70 years in good health and CMV-seropositive. The CDR3 runs from the conserved cysteine through the conserved F or W. D genes are given only for firm matches. The size entry is marked missing in some rows and otherwise reads once, few, many or a size class.

once	TRBV5-1	TRBJ1-6	.	TGCGCCACCACGGACGGGACTCCTCATTCACCCCTCCACTTT	CATTDGTPHSPLHF
.	TRBV5-1	TRBJ2-3	TRBD2	TGCGCCAGCAGCTTTCAAGCGGGAGGGTCAGATACGCAGTATTTT	CASSFQAGGSDTQYF
few	TRBV5-8	TRBJ2-7	.	TGTGCCAGCAGCCGGGGACAATCCTACGAGCAGTACTTC	CASSRGQSYEQYF
.	TRBV19	TRBJ2-7	TRBD1	TGTGCCAGTAGGGGGACAGGGGGCGCGGGGGTGCAGTACTTC	CASRGTGGAGVQYF
.	TRBV6-5	TRBJ2-7	.	TGTGCCAGCAGTTACTCGGGCGGGACAGTGGGGGACGAGCAGTACTTC	CASSYSGGTVGDEQYF
.	TRBV5-6	TRBJ1-4	TRBD1	TGTGCCAGCAGCTTGTTCGGGACAGACCATGAAAAACTGTTTTTT	CASSLFGTDHEKLFF
once	TRBV10-3	TRBJ2-3	TRBD2	TGTGCCATCACCCGAAGCGGGAGGGCCGAGGATACGCAGTATTTT	CAITRSGRAEDTQYF
.	TRBV19	TRBJ1-5	.	TGTGCCAGCACTGGGGGGGGCGGGCAGCCCCAGCATTTT	CASTGGGGQPQHF
.	TRBV6-1	TRBJ1-1	.	TGTGCCAGCAGTTCCCGGGGGGAAGCTTTCTTT	CASSSRGEAFF
.	TRBV14	TRBJ2-5	.	TGTGCCAGCAGCCCCGATGGAGGGGGCGAGACCCAGTACTTC	CASSPDGGGETQYF
.	TRBV6-1	TRBJ1-5	.	TGTGCCAGCACGGTCGCGGGCAATCAGCCCCAGCATTTT	CASTVAGNQPQHF
few	TRBV28	TRBJ1-2	.	TGTGCCAGCAGGAGGCGGGAGACCCATGGCTACACCTTC	CASRRRETHGYTF
.	TRBV4-1	TRBJ2-2	TRBD2	TGCGCCAGCAGCCAGGGGACTAGCGGGTACACCGGGGAGCTGTTTTTT	CASSQGTSGYTGELFF
.	TRBV29-1	TRBJ1-2	.	TGCAGCGCGGGTCTGGATCCCAACTATGGCTACACCTTC	CSAGLDPNYGYTF
.	TRBV7-9	TRBJ1-2	.	TGTGCCAGCAGCTTAGGAAGTTGGCGGGGACGCGACTGTGGCTACACCTTC	CASSLGSWRGRDCGYTF
.	TRBV7-6	TRBJ2-7	.	TGTGCCAGCAGCTTAGCTCGGTCCTACGAGCAGTACTTC	CASSLARSYEQYF
.	TRBV4-1	TRBJ2-3	TRBD2	TGCGCCAGCAGAGATAGGACTAGTTCAGATACGCAGTATTTT	CASRDRTSSDTQYF
.	TRBV7-2	TRBJ1-3	.	TGTGCCAGCAGCTTCGGCCGGGGGGCTGGAAACACCATATATTTT	CASSFGRGAGNTIYF
few	TRBV18	TRBJ1-3	.	TGTGCCAGCTCACCGTTACAGTTGAGCTCTGGAAACACCATATATTTT	CASSPLQLSSGNTIYF
.	TRBV4-1	TRBJ1-5	.	TGCGCCAGCAGCCAAGATCGGGACACTTATCAGCCCCAGCATTTT	CASSQDRDTYQPQHF
.	TRBV15	TRBJ1-1	.	TGTGCCACCAGCAGAGATCCTACGGTAACTGAAGCTTTCTTT	CATSRDPTVTEAFF
.	TRBV2	TRBJ2-1	.	TGTGCCAGCGGCCCCAGTGGGAGCCGAAGCAATGAGCAGTTCTTC	CASGPSGSRSNEQFF
.	TRBV13	TRBJ2-1	.	TGTGCCAGCAGCTTGAGGCAGGGGAGAATGGATGAGCAGTTCTTC	CASSLRQGRMDEQFF
.	TRBV28	TRBJ1-2	.	TGTGCCACCGACTCTGGGTCTAACTATGGCTACACCTTC	CATDSGSNYGYTF
once	TRBV30	TRBJ2-7	TRBD2	TGTGCCTGGAGCCGTTACTCCGTTTCGGGACTACGCTCCTACGAGCAGTACTTC	CAWSRYSVSGLRSYEQYF
.	TRBV5-1	TRBJ2-3	TRBD2	TGCGCCAGCAGCTTGTCTAGCGGGAGATCCGATACGCAGTATTTT	CASSLSSGRSDTQYF
.	TRBV30	TRBJ1-1	.	TGTGCCTGGAGTGAGGAGGGCCCAGCTTTCTTT	CAWSEEGPAFF
.	TRBV6-5	TRBJ1-2	TRBD1	TGTGCCAGCAGCCAGGACAGGGTCTATGGCTACACCTTC	CASSQDRVYGYTF